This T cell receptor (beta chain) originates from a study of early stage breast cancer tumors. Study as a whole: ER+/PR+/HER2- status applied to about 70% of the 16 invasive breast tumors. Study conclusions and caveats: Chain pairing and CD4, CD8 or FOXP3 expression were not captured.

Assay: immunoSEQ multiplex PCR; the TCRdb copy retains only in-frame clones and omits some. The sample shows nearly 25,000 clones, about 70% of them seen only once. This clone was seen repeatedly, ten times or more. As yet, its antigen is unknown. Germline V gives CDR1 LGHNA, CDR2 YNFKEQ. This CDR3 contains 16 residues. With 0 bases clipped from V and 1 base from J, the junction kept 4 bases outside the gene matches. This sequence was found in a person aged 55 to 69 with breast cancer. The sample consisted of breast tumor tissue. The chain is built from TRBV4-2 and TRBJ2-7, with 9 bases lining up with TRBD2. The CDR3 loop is CASSQDSLAGSYEQYF. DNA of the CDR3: TGTGCCAGCAGCCAAGATAGCCTAGCGGGATCCTACGAGCAGTACTTC.